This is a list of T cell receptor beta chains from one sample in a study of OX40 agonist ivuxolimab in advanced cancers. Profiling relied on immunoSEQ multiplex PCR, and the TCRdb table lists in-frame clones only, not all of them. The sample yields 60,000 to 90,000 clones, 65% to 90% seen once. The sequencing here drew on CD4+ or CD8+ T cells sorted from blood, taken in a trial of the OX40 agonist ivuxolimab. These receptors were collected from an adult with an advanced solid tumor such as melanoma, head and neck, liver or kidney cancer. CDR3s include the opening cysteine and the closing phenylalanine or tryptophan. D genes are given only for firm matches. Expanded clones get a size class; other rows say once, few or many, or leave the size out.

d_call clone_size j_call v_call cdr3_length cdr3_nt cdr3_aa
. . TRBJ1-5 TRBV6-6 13 TGTGCCAGCAAGGCGGGCGGCAATCAGCCCCAGCATTTT CASKAGGNQPQHF
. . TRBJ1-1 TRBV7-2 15 TGTGCCAGCAGCTTAGACGGTTCCTTGAGCACTGAAGCTTTCTTT CASSLDGSLSTEAFF
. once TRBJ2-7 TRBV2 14 TGTGCCAGCAGGCTGACGGGTGGTAGCTACGAGCAGTACTTC CASRLTGGSYEQYF
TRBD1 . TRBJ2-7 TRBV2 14 TGTGCCAGCCAGATCGGGACAGGGGCGGTAGAGCAGTACTTC CASQIGTGAVEQYF
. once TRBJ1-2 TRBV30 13 TGTGCCTGGAGTGACCCCTGGGGCTATGGCTACACCTTC CAWSDPWGYGYTF
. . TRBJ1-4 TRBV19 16 TGTGCCAGTAGTCCAACAGGTCGTGCAACTAATGAAAAACTGTTTTTT CASSPTGRATNEKLFF
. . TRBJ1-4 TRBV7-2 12 TGTGCCAGCAGCTTAGAGATGGGCAAACTGTTTTTT CASSLEMGKLFF
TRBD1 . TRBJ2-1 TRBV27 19 TGTGCCAGCGATTTGAACCGGGACAGGGGGCCAAACAGGTTGAATGAGCAGTTCTTC CASDLNRDRGPNRLNEQFF
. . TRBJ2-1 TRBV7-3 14 TGTGCCAGCAGCCGGGGAACGATCTACAATGAGCAGTTCTTC CASSRGTIYNEQFF
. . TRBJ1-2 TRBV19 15 TGTGCCAGTAGTATAGGCGGATCAGCTAACTATGGCTACACCTTC CASSIGGSANYGYTF
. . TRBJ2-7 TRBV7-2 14 TGTGCCAGCAGCCCCGGGGTCCAGGGACGGGAGCAGTACTTC CASSPGVQGREQYF
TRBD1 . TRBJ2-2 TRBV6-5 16 TGTGCCAGCAGTTACACGGGACAGGGTAACACCGGGGAGCTGTTTTTT CASSYTGQGNTGELFF
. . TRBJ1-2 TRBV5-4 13 TGTGCCAGCAGCCTGGACGGGAACTATGGCTACACCTTC CASSLDGNYGYTF
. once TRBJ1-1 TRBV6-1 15 TGTGCCAGCAGTAGAATTGGCCAGGGGAACACTGAAGCTTTCTTT CASSRIGQGNTEAFF
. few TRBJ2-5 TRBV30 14 TGTGCCTGGAGTCCGCAAGGGGACTGGTTGACCCAGTACTTC CAWSPQGDWLTQYF
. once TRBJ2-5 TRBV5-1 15 TGCGCCAGCAGCAAAACCCGGGCGACCGAAGAGACCCAGTACTTC CASSKTRATEETQYF
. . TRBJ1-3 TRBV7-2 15 TGTGCCAGCAGCTTACGTGCTACTCCTGGAAACACCATATATTTT CASSLRATPGNTIYF
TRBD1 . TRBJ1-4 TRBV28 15 TGTGCCAGCAGAACCCCACAGGGGGCGGCAGAAAAACTGTTTTTT CASRTPQGAAEKLFF
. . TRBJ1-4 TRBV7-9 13 TGTGCCAGCAGCGCCGTGGAGAGGGGTTTACTGTTTTTT CASSAVERGLLFF
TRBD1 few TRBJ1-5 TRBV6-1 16 TGTGCCAGCAGTGCTGTCGGACAGGGAGGCAGTCAGCCCCAGCATTTT CASSAVGQGGSQPQHF
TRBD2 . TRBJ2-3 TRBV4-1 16 TGCGCCAGCAGCCAAGGGTTAGCGGGGCTCACAGATACGCAGTATTTT CASSQGLAGLTDTQYF
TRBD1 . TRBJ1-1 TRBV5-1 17 TGCGCCAGCAGCTTGGATGTGGGGGGACAGGGCTCAACTGAAGCTTTCTTT CASSLDVGGQGSTEAFF
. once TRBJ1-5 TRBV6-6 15 TGTGCCAGCAGTTACTCCAGGGGACGCGGTCAGCCCCAGCATTTT CASSYSRGRGQPQHF
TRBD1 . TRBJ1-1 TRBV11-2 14 TGTGCCAGCAGCGTTTACAGGGGTGGCACTGAAGCTTTCTTT CASSVYRGGTEAFF
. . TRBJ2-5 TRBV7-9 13 TGTGCCAGCAGCTTAGTTGGCGGGGAGACCCAGTACTTC CASSLVGGETQYF